This TCR beta chain was profiled in a study of CD8 T cells in Susac syndrome. FACS enriched CD8+ TEMRA cells, while bulk CD8+ and CD4+ were negatively isolated. Random hexamers were used to reverse transcribe about 0.45 to 1 ug of RNA. TCRdb independently ran MiXCR on the immunoSEQ multiplex PCR reads; one entry per CDR3 protein. In the table there are roughly 89,000 distinct CDR3 sequences, approximately 96% of which are singletons. Trimming removed 7 bases at V and 7 bases at J, with 12 bases between. CDR3 length: 13 amino acids. From germline, CDR1 is SGDLS and CDR2 YYNGEE. The clonotype comes from a human donor with Susac syndrome. The rearrangement uses TRBV9 and TRBJ1-6; D call uncertain. Sequencing used CD8+ T cells from PBMCs. CDR3 region: CASGRSSNSPLHF. The CDR3 DNA follows: TGTGCCAGCGGGAGAAGTTCCAATTCACCCCTCCACTTT.